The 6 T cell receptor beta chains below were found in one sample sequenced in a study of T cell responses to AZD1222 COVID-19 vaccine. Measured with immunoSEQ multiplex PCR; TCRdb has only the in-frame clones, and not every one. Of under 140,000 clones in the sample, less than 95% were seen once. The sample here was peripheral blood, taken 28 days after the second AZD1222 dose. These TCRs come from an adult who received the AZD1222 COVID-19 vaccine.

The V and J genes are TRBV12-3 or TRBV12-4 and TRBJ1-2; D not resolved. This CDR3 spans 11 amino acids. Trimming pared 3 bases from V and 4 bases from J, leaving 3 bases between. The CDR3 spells CASSLSYGYTF. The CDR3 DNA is TGTGCCAGCAGTTTGTCCTATGGCTACACCTTC.

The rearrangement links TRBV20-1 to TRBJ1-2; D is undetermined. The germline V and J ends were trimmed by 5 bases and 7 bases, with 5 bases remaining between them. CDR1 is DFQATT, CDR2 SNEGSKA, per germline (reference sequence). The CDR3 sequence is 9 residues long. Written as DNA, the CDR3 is TGCAGTGCTCCTGGTGGCTACACCTTC. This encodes CSAPGGYTF.

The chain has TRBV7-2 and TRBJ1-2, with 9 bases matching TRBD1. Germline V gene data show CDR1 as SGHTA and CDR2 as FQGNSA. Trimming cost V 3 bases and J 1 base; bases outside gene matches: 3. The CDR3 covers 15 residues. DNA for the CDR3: TGTGCCAGCAGCTTGGGACAGGGAAGTAACTATGGCTACACCTTC. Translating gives CASSLGQGSNYGYTF.

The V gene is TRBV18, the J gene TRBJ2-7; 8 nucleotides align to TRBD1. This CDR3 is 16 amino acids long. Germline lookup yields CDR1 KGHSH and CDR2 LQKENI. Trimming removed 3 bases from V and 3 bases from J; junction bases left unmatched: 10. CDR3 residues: CASSPRRDRRFYEQYF. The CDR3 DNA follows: TGTGCCAGCTCACCGCGCCGGGACAGGCGTTTCTACGAGCAGTACTTC.

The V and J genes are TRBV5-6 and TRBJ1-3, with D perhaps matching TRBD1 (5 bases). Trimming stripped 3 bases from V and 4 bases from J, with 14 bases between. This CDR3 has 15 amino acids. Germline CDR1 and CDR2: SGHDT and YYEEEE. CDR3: CASSYGTDGGNTIYF. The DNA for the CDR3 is TGTGCCAGCAGCTATGGGACCGATGGAGGAAACACCATATATTTT. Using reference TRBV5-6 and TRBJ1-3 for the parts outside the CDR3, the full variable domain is DAGVTQSPTHLIKTRGQQVTLRCSPKSGHDTVSWYQQALGQGPQFIFQYYEEEERQRGNFPDRFSGHQFPNYSSELNVNALLLGDSALYLCASSYGTDGGNTIYFGEGSWLTVV.

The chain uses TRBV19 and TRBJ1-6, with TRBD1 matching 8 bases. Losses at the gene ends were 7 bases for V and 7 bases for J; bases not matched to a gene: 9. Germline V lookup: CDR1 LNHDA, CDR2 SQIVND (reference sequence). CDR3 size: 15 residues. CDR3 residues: CASTATTGVNSPLHF. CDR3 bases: TGTGCCAGTACCGCAACGACAGGGGTGAATTCACCCCTCCACTTT.